The next 27 T cell receptor beta chains were all read from a single sample in a study of STAT5B mutations in CD4+ large granular lymphocyte leukemia. TCRdb keeps only in-frame clones here, not all; method: immunoSEQ multiplex PCR. This sample yields more than 25,000 clones, of which approximately 80% are seen a single time; about 1.1% belongs to the top ten. The source material was CD4+ T cells from blood buffy coats. The receptors stem from a human donor in good health.

The V gene is TRBV5-4, the J gene TRBJ2-1, with D unresolved. Trimming removed 0 bases at V and 0 bases at J, with 4 bases between. The V gene's germline CDR1 is SGHNT and CDR2 YYREEE (reference sequence). This CDR3 region has 14 residues. In DNA form, the CDR3 reads TGTGCCAGCAGCTTGGGACCCTCCTACAATGAGCAGTTCTTC. This encodes CASSLGPSYNEQFF.

The sample holds a few counts of this clone. This rearrangement joins TRBV2 to TRBJ1-1; maybe TRBD1 (5 bases). This CDR3 spans 13 amino acids. CDR1 is SNHLY, CDR2 FYNNEI, per germline. The V end was cut by 7 bases, the J end by 0 bases, with 9 bases between. The CDR3 DNA reads TGTGCCAGCACCGGGACTATGAACACTGAAGCTTTCTTT. Translating gives CASTGTMNTEAFF.

The V and J genes are TRBV30 and TRBJ2-7, with D possibly TRBD1 on 6 matching bases. This CDR3 has 12 amino acids. The ends were cut back, 7 bases at V and 2 bases at J, with 12 bases in the middle. Looked up from germline, CDR1 is GTSNPN and CDR2 is SVGIG (reference sequence). As DNA, the CDR3 is TGTGCCTTGACAGGTCATCCCTACGAGCAGTACTTC. Protein: CALTGHPYEQYF.

This chain's CDR3 is CASSFPRGGSPYEQYF. The CDR3 DNA sequence: TGTGCCAGCAGTTTTCCTAGGGGAGGGAGCCCCTACGAGCAGTACTTC. This rearrangement joins TRBV28 to TRBJ2-7; 7 positions match TRBD2. There are 16 residues in the CDR3. CDR1 is MDHEN, CDR2 SYDVKM, per germline. Unmatched junction bases numbered 10, after V lost 3 bases and J lost 2 bases.

The chain joins TRBV6-1 to TRBJ1-3; no firm D call. V was trimmed by 2 bases and J by 9 bases, leaving 14 bases between them. The CDR3 sequence is 14 residues long. CDR1 and CDR2 from the germline V gene are MNHNS and SASEGT. CDR3 DNA: TGTGCCAGCAGTGAATTGGAACGGCCGAGCACCATATATTTT. Amino acids: CASSELERPSTIYF.

The chain recombines TRBV7-2 with TRBJ1-4; no firm D call. The CDR3 is made up of 14 amino acids. Germline lookup yields CDR1 SGHTA and CDR2 FQGNSA. V was shortened by 2 bases and J by 6 bases, with 10 bases between the two germline ends. The CDR3 spells CASSLRKADEKLFF. CDR3 sequence (DNA): TGTGCCAGCAGCTTAAGGAAGGCAGATGAAAAACTGTTTTTT.

The chain employs TRBV18 and TRBJ2-3, with D perhaps TRBD1 (6 bases). The CDR3 runs to 16 residues. The V gene's germline CDR1 is KGHSH and CDR2 LQKENI. V dropped 2 bases and J dropped 4 bases, with 16 bases sitting between them. CDR3 amino acids: CASSPYGGATPDTQYF. Written as DNA, the CDR3 is TGTGCCAGCTCACCATATGGGGGCGCGACTCCAGATACGCAGTATTTT. The complete variable domain, with remaining parts taken from reference TRBV18 and TRBJ2-3, reads NAGVMQNPRHLVRRRGQEARLRCSPMKGHSHVYWYRQLPEEGLKFMVYLQKENIIDESGMPKERFSAEFPKEGPSILRIQQVVRGDSAAYFCASSPYGGATPDTQYFGPGTRLTVL.

The genes are TRBV28 and TRBJ2-2, with TRBD2 matching over 11 bases. The V and J ends lost 2 bases and 1 base, in that order; junction bases with no gene match: 3. The CDR3 runs 17 residues. CDR1 is MDHEN and CDR2 is SYDVKM in the germline V gene. The chain's CDR3 is CASSLGGTSGNTGELFF. The CDR3 DNA sequence: TGTGCCAGCAGTTTAGGGGGGACTAGCGGGAACACCGGGGAGCTGTTTTTT.

The chain uses TRBV7-9 and TRBJ2-7; 9 nucleotides align to TRBD2. V trimming: 0 bases; J trimming: 4 bases; junction bases outside the gene matches: 4. The CDR3 runs to 15 residues. Germline values: CDR1 SEHNR, CDR2 FQNEAQ (reference sequence). The chain's CDR3 is CASSLASGGPYEQYV. The CDR3 region has the DNA TGTGCCAGCAGCTTAGCTAGCGGGGGTCCATACGAGCAGTACGTC.

This clone was observed once. The rearrangement uses TRBV6-5 and TRBJ1-2; D remains unclear. CDR3 length: 16 amino acids. Germline CDR1 reads MNHEY; CDR2 reads SVGAGI. Trimming shortened V by 4 bases and J by 4 bases, and 19 bases separated the two germline ends. The CDR3 sequence is CASSFVRDRRGYGYTF. For the CDR3, the DNA is TGTGCCAGCAGTTTTGTCCGTGACCGCCGGGGCTATGGCTACACCTTC.

This clone was picked up a small number of times. This rearrangement joins TRBV19 to TRBJ1-5; D is perhaps TRBD1 (6 bases). Germline V gene data show CDR1 as LNHDA and CDR2 as SQIVND (reference sequence). The V and J ends lost 3 bases and 2 bases respectively, with 8 bases between them. The CDR3 length is 14 residues. The CDR3 protein is CASSMSGGNQPQHF. The CDR3, as DNA: TGTGCCAGTAGTATGTCAGGGGGCAATCAGCCCCAGCATTTT.

This CDR3 is CASRRSGDGETQYF. CDR3 DNA sequence: TGTGCCAGCAGGCGCAGCGGGGACGGAGAGACCCAGTACTTC. This sequence joins TRBV2 and TRBJ2-5; 7 positions match TRBD2. Germline trimming cut 6 bases from V and 4 bases from J; bases unmatched to any gene: 8. The length of the CDR3 is 14 residues. CDR1 is SNHLY, CDR2 FYNNEI, per germline. The variable domain in full, completed from reference TRBV2 and TRBJ2-5, reads EPEVTQTPSHQVTQMGQEVILRCVPISNHLYFYWYRQILGQKVEFLVSFYNNEISEKSEIFDDQFSVERPDGSNFTLKIRSTKLEDSAMYFCASRRSGDGETQYFGPGTRLLVL.

A few counts support this clone. The rearrangement links TRBV6-6 to TRBJ1-5; the D gene is possibly TRBD1 (6 bases). CDR1 and CDR2 from the germline V gene are MNHNY and SVGAGI (reference sequence). V was pared by 8 bases and J by 4 bases, with 12 bases between. There are 13 residues in the CDR3. The CDR3 DNA sequence: TGTGCCAGCGCGGGGGCAGAGAATCAGCCCCAGCATTTT. Encoded protein: CASAGAENQPQHF.

For the CDR3, the DNA is TGTGCCAGCTGGCCAGCGGGGGGTTCCACCGGGGAGCTGTTTTTT. Translated: CASWPAGGSTGELFF. This chain joins TRBV7-8 and TRBJ2-2, with TRBD2 matching over 9 bases. CDR3 size: 15 residues. V was pared by 8 bases and J by 4 bases, with 8 bases of the junction left unmatched. Germline V gives CDR1 SGHVS, CDR2 FQNEAQ.

Only a few counts were recorded for this clone. The chain links TRBV5-4 to TRBJ1-2; perhaps TRBD1 as D (5 bases). Per the germline V gene, CDR1 is SGHNT and CDR2 is YYREEE (reference sequence). The CDR3 has 13 amino acids. Trimming took off 1 base at V and 2 bases at J, with 6 bases between the two ends. CDR3 region: CASSLQGNYGYTF. For the CDR3, the DNA is TGTGCCAGCAGCTTGCAGGGCAACTATGGCTACACCTTC. Combining the CDR3 with reference TRBV5-4 and TRBJ1-2 gives the whole variable domain ETGVTQSPTHLIKTRGQQVTLRCSSQSGHNTVSWYQQALGQGPQFIFQYYREEENGRGNFPPRFSGLQFPNYSSELNVNALELDDSALYLCASSLQGNYGYTFGSGTRLTVV.

In its sample, this clone was seen once. The chain recombines TRBV10-2 with TRBJ2-7; a possible D gene is TRBD2 (6 bases). Trimming stripped 2 bases from V and 2 bases from J, with 10 bases between. Germline values: CDR1 WSHSY, CDR2 SAAADI. There are 14 residues in the CDR3. The CDR3 loop reads CASSEGRLAYEQYF. In DNA, the CDR3 is TGCGCCAGCAGTGAGGGAAGACTAGCCTACGAGCAGTACTTC.

The rearrangement uses TRBV7-9 and TRBJ1-3; no firm D call. The CDR3 sequence is 11 residues long. V lost 3 bases and J 9 bases, leaving 6 bases between the germline ends. Germline V gives CDR1 SEHNR, CDR2 FQNEAQ (reference sequence). The CDR3 sequence: CASSFQSTIYF. For the CDR3, the DNA is TGTGCCAGCAGCTTTCAAAGCACCATATATTTT.

The genes are TRBV21-1 and TRBJ2-7; the D call TRBD2 from the table was never checked on the DNA. TRBV21-1 is a recognized pseudogene. The CDR3 runs to 18 residues. CDR3 nucleotides: TGTGCCAATACGATCCGAGAGGTGGACAGCGGGGGGCCCTACGAGCAGTACGTC. This encodes CANTIREVDSGGPYEQYV.

A word on this clone: Other DNA sequences in this specimen translate into the identical CDR3. This chain joins TRBV5-1 and TRBJ2-7; tentative D call: TRBD1 (5 bases). Germline lookup yields CDR1 SGHRS and CDR2 YFSETQ. The V end was cut by 0 bases, the J end by 2 bases, with 9 bases between. CDR3 length: 14 amino acids. CDR3 in DNA: TGCGCCAGCAGCTTGGGCCAGGGTGCCTACGAGCAGTACGTC. The encoded protein is CASSLGQGAYEQYV.

The CDR3 DNA sequence: TGTGCCAGCAGCTTGCTTACAGGACAAGAGACCCAGTACTTC. This gives the protein CASSLLTGQETQYF. The chain recombines TRBV5-6 with TRBJ2-5; D may be TRBD1 (5 bases). CDR1 is SGHDT, CDR2 YYEEEE, per germline. This CDR3 spans 14 amino acids. The V gene lost 1 base and the J gene lost 2 bases, with 9 bases spanning the gap.

The gene calls are TRBV6-5 and TRBJ2-7, with 7 nucleotides matching TRBD2. CDR1 MNHEY and CDR2 SVGAGI come from the germline V gene. With 5 bases clipped from V and 0 bases from J, the junction kept 4 bases outside the gene matches. The CDR3 is 14 residues long. DNA for the CDR3: TGTGCCAGCAGTCCCCAGCGGGGCTCCTACGAGCAGTACTTC. Protein sequence: CASSPQRGSYEQYF.

V gene TRBV27 combines with J gene TRBJ1-5; D ambiguous. Germline CDR1 MNHEY, CDR2 SMNVEV (reference sequence). This CDR3 has 17 amino acids. V was trimmed by 4 bases and J by 7 bases, leaving 23 bases between them. DNA for the CDR3: TGTGCCAGCAGTTCGAATATCCCCTCCTCGGATAACCAGCCCCAGCATTTT. It is translated as CASSSNIPSSDNQPQHF.

This clone was found a few times. The gene calls are TRBV7-9 and TRBJ1-4; TRBD1 matches 7 bases. The CDR3 extends over 17 amino acids. J lost 3 bases, V lost 5 bases, and 12 bases had no gene match. The germline gives CDR1 SEHNR, CDR2 FQNEAQ (reference sequence). The CDR3, as DNA: TGTGCCAGCAGCCCTAACGCCTACAGGGGCTCTAATGAAAAACTGTTTTTT. Translating gives CASSPNAYRGSNEKLFF.

This clone showed up just a few times. The V and J genes are TRBV7-9 and TRBJ1-2, with D maybe TRBD1 (6 bases). CDR1 is SEHNR, CDR2 FQNEAQ, per germline (reference sequence). The CDR3 consists of 13 residues. Trimming left V 6 bases short and J 4 bases short, with 12 bases between. CDR3 sequence: CASRSDSLYGYTF. The DNA for the CDR3 is TGTGCCAGCAGATCGGACAGCCTCTATGGCTACACCTTC.

The rearrangement links TRBV5-1 to TRBJ1-1; the match to TRBD1 covers 9 bases. The length of the CDR3 is 14 residues. Germline CDR1 and CDR2: SGHRS and YFSETQ. The junction had 6 bases not matched to a gene; V was cut back by 4 bases and J by 5 bases. CDR3 residues: CASSPWGQGTEAFF. As DNA, the CDR3 is TGCGCCAGCAGCCCTTGGGGACAGGGAACTGAAGCTTTCTTT.

A single count supports this clone. The chain couples TRBV2 to TRBJ2-7; D remains ambiguous. Trimming stripped 6 bases from V and 0 bases from J, with 12 bases between. The CDR3 contains 14 residues. CDR1 and CDR2 (germline): SNHLY, FYNNEI. This chain's CDR3 is CASRETASSYEQYV. The CDR3 DNA reads TGTGCCAGCAGAGAAACGGCCAGCTCCTACGAGCAGTACGTC.

This clone was recorded only once. This rearrangement joins TRBV19 to TRBJ1-2, with D maybe TRBD1 (5 bases). Trimming pared 3 bases from V and 5 bases from J, leaving 22 bases between. Per the germline V gene, CDR1 is LNHDA and CDR2 is SQIVND (reference sequence). There are 17 residues in the CDR3. CDR3 bases: TGTGCCAGTAGTATTGCCGCCGACGGGGGTAGTGGGTATGGCTACACCTTC. Its translation is CASSIAADGGSGYGYTF.